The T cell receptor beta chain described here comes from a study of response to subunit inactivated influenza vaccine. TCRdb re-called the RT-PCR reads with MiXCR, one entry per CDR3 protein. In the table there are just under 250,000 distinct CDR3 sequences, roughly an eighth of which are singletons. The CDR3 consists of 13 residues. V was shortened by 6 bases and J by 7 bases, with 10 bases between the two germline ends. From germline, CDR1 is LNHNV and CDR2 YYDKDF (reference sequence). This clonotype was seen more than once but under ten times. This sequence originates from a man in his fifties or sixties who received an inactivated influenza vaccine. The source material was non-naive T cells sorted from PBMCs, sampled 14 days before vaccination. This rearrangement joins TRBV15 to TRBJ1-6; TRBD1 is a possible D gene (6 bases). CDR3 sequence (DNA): TGTGCCACCAGGACAGGCGGAAATTCACCCCTCCACTTT. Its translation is CATRTGGNSPLHF.